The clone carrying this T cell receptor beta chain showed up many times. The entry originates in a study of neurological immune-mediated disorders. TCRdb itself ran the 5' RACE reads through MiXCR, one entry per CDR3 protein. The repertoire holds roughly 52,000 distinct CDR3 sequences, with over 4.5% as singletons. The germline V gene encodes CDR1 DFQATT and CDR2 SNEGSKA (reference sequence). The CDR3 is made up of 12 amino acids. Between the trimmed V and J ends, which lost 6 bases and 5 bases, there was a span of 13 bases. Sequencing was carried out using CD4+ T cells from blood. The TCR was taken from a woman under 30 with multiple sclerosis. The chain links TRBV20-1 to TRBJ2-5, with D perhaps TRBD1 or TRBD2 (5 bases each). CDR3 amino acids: CSALVGTETQYF. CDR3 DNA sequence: TGCAGTGCCTTGGTAGGGACGGAGACCCAGTACTTC.